The 15 T cell receptor beta chains below were found in one sample sequenced in a study of T-cell memory formation after mild COVID-19 (dated by TCRdb to the early 2020s). Library preparation used 5' RACE. Sequenced using an Illumina NovaSeq 6000. TCRdb trimmed public reads at Q25 via fastp, called clones via MiXCR and kept in-frame beta chains. Every entry covers one CDR3 protein and lists the most common genes and DNA from its rows. This sample is represented by 150,000 to 200,000 distinct CDR3 sequences; roughly 18% of them were singletons. The ten top clones hold roughly 4% of the sample. The sequenced material came from PBMCs or a T cell subset sorted from them (not recorded which). Receptor source: a man younger than 35 who had mild COVID-19 (a few samples of this study predate the infection). The sample titles of this study are shuffled in the database, so cell type and time point are left out; the donor was told from shared clones.

This chain connects TRBV11-1 to TRBJ2-7; D unclear. From germline, CDR1 is SGHAT and CDR2 FQDESV (reference sequence). This CDR3 has 13 amino acids. V was cut by 2 bases and J by 5 bases, with 10 bases left in between. The CDR3 bases are TGTGCCAGCAGCTTACGGTACAGTCACGAGCAGTACGTC. Protein: CASSLRYSHEQYV.

The chain has TRBV11-2 and TRBJ2-1; D not certain. Looked up from germline, CDR1 is SGHAT and CDR2 is FQNNGV. The V end was cut by 5 bases, the J end by 5 bases, with 10 bases between. The CDR3 contains 13 residues. The CDR3 sequence: CASSNRRDNEQFF. In nucleotides, the CDR3 is TGTGCCAGCAGCAACCGACGGGACAATGAGCAGTTCTTC.

This sequence joins TRBV19 and TRBJ1-5; 7 bases fit TRBD1. V was clipped by 6 bases and J by 8 bases; unmatched bases: 13. The CDR3 runs to 15 residues. Germline V gene sequence: CDR1 LNHDA, CDR2 SQIVND (reference sequence). CDR3 in DNA: TGTGCCAGTAGCCCCGGACAGGCCGGATTGGAGCCCCAGCATTTT. It is translated as CASSPGQAGLEPQHF.

In its sample, this clonotype was seen a few times. The V gene is TRBV27, the J gene TRBJ2-2, with D perhaps matching TRBD1 or TRBD2 (6 bases each). From germline, CDR1 is MNHEY and CDR2 SMNVEV (reference sequence). This CDR3 has 14 amino acids. With 2 bases removed from V and 9 bases from J, the gap between germline ends came to 13 bases. CDR3 nucleotide sequence: TGTGCCAGCAGTTTACAGTACGGGGGCAGGGAGCTGTTTTTT. It encodes CASSLQYGGRELFF.

This clonotype was counted only a few times. The chain carries TRBV6-2 or TRBV6-3 and TRBJ1-2; TRBD1 aligns across 8 bases. This CDR3 region has 16 residues. The trim removed 4 bases at V and 7 bases at J, leaving 14 bases unmatched. CDR1 is MNHEY, CDR2 SVGEGT, per germline. CDR3 sequence reads: CASSSTHRAGGLGYTF. CDR3 DNA sequence: TGTGCCAGCAGTTCCACCCACCGGGCAGGGGGCCTTGGCTACACCTTC.

This clonotype was recorded many times. The chain couples TRBV5-1 to TRBJ2-3; TRBD1 aligns across 7 bases. Germline CDR1 is SGHRS and CDR2 is YFSETQ. The CDR3 has 14 residues. The ends lost 5 bases at V and 2 bases at J; junction bases unmatched: 5. Written as DNA, the CDR3 is TGCGCCAGCAGTTCACAGGGGTCCACAGATACGCAGTATTTT. Translating it yields CASSSQGSTDTQYF.

V is TRBV4-3 and J is TRBJ2-2; TRBD2 matches at 9 bases. V gave up 0 bases and J gave up 0 bases; unmatched junction bases: 8. This CDR3 is built from 19 residues. Germline V gene lookup returns CDR1 LGHNA and CDR2 YSLEER. The CDR3 coding sequence is TGCGCCAGCAGCCAAGATTTTACCGGGACTAGCTCGAACACCGGGGAGCTGTTTTTT. It encodes CASSQDFTGTSSNTGELFF.

The chain joins TRBV4-3 to TRBJ2-7; D might be TRBD1 or TRBD2, each matching 5 bases. Germline V lookup: CDR1 LGHNA, CDR2 YSLEER. Trimming took 4 bases from V and 3 from J, leaving 10 bases between them. The CDR3 contains 13 residues. CDR3 DNA: TGCGCCAGCAGCCGGGACGAAGGCTACGAGCAGTACTTC. As protein: CASSRDEGYEQYF.

The DNA for the CDR3 is TGTGCCACCGGGGTTTCAGGGGGCGACGAGCAGTACGTC. Its protein is CATGVSGGDEQYV. The rearrangement joins TRBV7-9 to TRBJ2-7, with 8 bases identical to TRBD1. Germline assignment: CDR1 SEHNR and CDR2 FQNEAQ (reference sequence). J gave up 5 bases and V 10 bases, and 10 bases lay outside the gene matches. CDR3 length: 13 amino acids.

This clonotype was counted ten times or more. The CDR3 nucleotides are TGCGCCAGCAGCTACGACAGGGAGCAGTACTTC. Translating it yields CASSYDREQYF. V gene TRBV5-1 combines with J gene TRBJ2-7; tentatively, D is TRBD1 (6 bases). The CDR3 is made up of 11 amino acids. V lost 3 bases and J lost 7, with 8 bases in between. In germline, CDR1 is SGHRS, CDR2 YFSETQ.

This clonotype was observed many times. The chain has TRBV5-1 and TRBJ1-1; possible D gene TRBD1, 5 bases. The V end lost 4 bases, the J end lost 6 bases, and 16 bases lay between the germline ends. The CDR3 is 14 residues long. Germline lookup yields CDR1 SGHRS and CDR2 YFSETQ. Here the CDR3 reads CASSVQVFNAEAFF. CDR3 nucleotides: TGCGCCAGCAGCGTACAGGTATTCAACGCTGAAGCTTTCTTT.

A few counts support this clonotype. This chain joins TRBV6-2 or TRBV6-3 and TRBJ1-5; D is unresolved. Germline V gene lookup returns CDR1 MNHEY and CDR2 SVGEGT. V dropped 7 bases and J dropped 0 bases, with 4 bases sitting between them. This CDR3 comprises 12 residues. The CDR3, as DNA: TGTGCCAGCACGGATAGCAATCAGCCCCAGCATTTT. This sequence encodes CASTDSNQPQHF.

The chain recombines TRBV18 with TRBJ2-7; D gene uncertain. The CDR3 length is 14 residues. Between the trimmed V and J ends, which lost 1 base and 3 bases, there was a span of 10 bases. The germline V gene encodes CDR1 KGHSH and CDR2 LQKENI. The chain's CDR3 is CASSPLSRNYEQYF. The CDR3 bases are TGTGCCAGCTCACCACTGTCACGAAACTACGAGCAGTACTTC.

In its sample, this clonotype was seen a few times. The chain has TRBV7-9 and TRBJ1-6; the D is unclear. Trimming removed 0 bases at V and 3 bases at J, with 6 bases between. The germline CDR1 and CDR2 sequences are SEHNR and FQNEAQ (reference sequence). The CDR3 is 15 amino acids. CDR3 amino acids: CASSLAENYNSPLHF. The CDR3 DNA follows: TGTGCCAGCAGCTTAGCAGAAAACTATAATTCACCCCTCCACTTT. The full variable domain, rest sourced from reference TRBV7-9 and TRBJ1-6, is DTGVSQNPRHKITKRGQNVTFRCDPISEHNRLYWYRQTLGQGPEFLTYFQNEAQLEKSRLLSDRFSAERPKGSFSTLEIQRTEQGDSAMYLCASSLAENYNSPLHFGNGTRLTVT.

This clonotype occurred a few times. The rearrangement links TRBV5-1 to TRBJ1-2; D is uncertain. Trimming removed 0 bases from V and 2 bases from J, with 8 bases in between. Germline V gene data show CDR1 as SGHRS and CDR2 as YFSETQ. The CDR3 covers 14 residues. The CDR3 here is CASSLEGSNYGYTF. CDR3 coding DNA: TGCGCCAGCAGCTTGGAGGGCTCCAACTATGGCTACACCTTC. Filled out from reference TRBV5-1 and TRBJ1-2, the complete variable domain reads KAGVTQTPRYLIKTRGQQVTLSCSPISGHRSVSWYQQTPGQGLQFLFEYFSETQRNKGNFPGRFSGRQFSNSRSEMNVSTLELGDSALYLCASSLEGSNYGYTFGSGTRLTVV.